A single sample gave rise to the 29 T cell receptor beta chains below, sequenced in a study of post-analysis software for immune sequencing data. Prepared TCR beta cDNA libraries contained unique molecular identifiers. TCRdb re-called the PCR reads with MiXCR, one entry per CDR3 protein. The repertoire holds 150,000 to 200,000 distinct CDR3 sequences, with around 36% as singletons. The sample consisted of blood, taken after autologous hematopoietic stem cell transplantation. These receptors were taken from a girl between 10 and 17 years old with multiple sclerosis.

The genes are TRBV7-2 and TRBJ2-7, with 7 positions matching TRBD2. The trim removed 6 bases at V and 0 bases at J, leaving 5 bases unmatched. Looked up from germline, CDR1 is SGHTA and CDR2 is FQGNSA. This CDR3 contains 14 residues. The CDR3: CASRRGTDSYEQYF. The CDR3 DNA follows: TGTGCCAGCAGGCGGGGGACGGACTCCTACGAGCAGTACTTC.

This chain uses TRBV5-1 with TRBJ2-4; maybe TRBD1 (5 bases). V lost 4 bases, J lost 0 bases, and 17 bases lay in between. The germline gives CDR1 SGHRS, CDR2 YFSETQ. The CDR3 sequence is 17 residues long. The CDR3 nucleotides are TGCGCCAGCAGCGGTCGCCGACAGAATAGAGCCAAAAACATTCAGTACTTC. This codes for CASSGRRQNRAKNIQYF. The entire variable domain, with the rest obtained from reference TRBV5-1 and TRBJ2-4, is as follows: KAGVTQTPRYLIKTRGQQVTLSCSPISGHRSVSWYQQTPGQGLQFLFEYFSETQRNKGNFPGRFSGRQFSNSRSEMNVSTLELGDSALYLCASSGRRQNRAKNIQYFGAGTRLSVL.

This clonotype was found a few times. In DNA, the CDR3 is TGCGCCAGCAGCCAGGACACTACTAGCGGAGCCAAAAACATTCAGTACTTC. It translates to CASSQDTTSGAKNIQYF. The rearrangement uses TRBV4-1 and TRBJ2-4; 8 nucleotides agree with TRBD2. This CDR3 has 17 residues. Trimming removed 3 bases from V and 0 bases from J; junction bases left unmatched: 7. The germline V gene encodes CDR1 MGHRA and CDR2 YSYEKL.

V gene TRBV7-2 combines with J gene TRBJ2-2; D perhaps matches TRBD2 (6 bases). The CDR3 is made up of 13 amino acids. The V gene's germline CDR1 is SGHTA and CDR2 FQGNSA. Trimming removed 6 bases from V and 8 bases from J, with 13 bases in between. The CDR3 region is CASRLAAAGELFF. The DNA for the CDR3 is TGTGCCAGCAGACTAGCAGCTGCGGGGGAGCTGTTTTTT.

This clonotype was recorded once. The chain links TRBV10-3 to TRBJ1-5; 9 nucleotides match TRBD1. Looked up from germline, CDR1 is ENHRY and CDR2 is SYGVKD. The J segment lost 0 bases and the V segment lost 6 bases, leaving 3 bases of the junction unmatched. CDR3 size: 15 residues. The CDR3 DNA reads TGTGCCATCAGACAGGGGGCCGATAGCAATCAGCCCCAGCATTTT. Its protein product is CAIRQGADSNQPQHF.

This clonotype has only a few counts. The J gene is TRBJ2-1, the V gene TRBV6-5; 7 bases are shared with TRBD2. This CDR3 is built from 13 residues. V lost 5 bases, J lost 8 bases, and 6 bases stayed unmatched. Germline values: CDR1 MNHEY, CDR2 SVGAGI. CDR3 region: CASSHVAGHEQFF. Written as DNA, the CDR3 is TGTGCCAGCAGTCACGTAGCGGGTCATGAGCAGTTCTTC.

This chain uses TRBV20-1 with TRBJ2-5; TRBD2 is a possible D gene (6 bases). Trimming stripped 0 bases from V and 0 bases from J, with 14 bases between. Germline-derived CDR1 and CDR2 are DFQATT and SNEGSKA (reference sequence). The CDR3 is made up of 16 amino acids. The CDR3 region has the DNA TGCAGTGCTAGAGATTTGGAGGGTGGTAACCAAGAGACCCAGTACTTC. It codes for CSARDLEGGNQETQYF.

This clonotype was seen only a few times. This rearrangement joins TRBV15 to TRBJ1-5; D gene uncertain. Germline V lookup: CDR1 LNHNV, CDR2 YYDKDF (reference sequence). V dropped 0 bases and J dropped 6 bases, with 18 bases sitting between them. This CDR3 comprises 17 residues. The CDR3 DNA follows: TGTGCCACCAGCAGAGATCCGTGGATAGGATCGCCTCAGCCCCAGCATTTT. Its translation is CATSRDPWIGSPQPQHF.

This clonotype was picked up a small number of times. The chain has TRBV7-9 and TRBJ2-3; D ambiguous. The germline CDR1 and CDR2 sequences are SEHNR and FQNEAQ (reference sequence). This CDR3 comprises 15 residues. V lost 1 base, J lost 2 bases, and 10 bases lay in between. In DNA form, the CDR3 reads TGTGCCAGCAGCTTAGGAATACGAAACACAGATACGCAGTATTTT. It specifies CASSLGIRNTDTQYF.

This clonotype turned up a few times. V gene TRBV3-1 combines with J gene TRBJ2-7, with 9 nucleotides matching TRBD2. In germline, CDR1 is LGHDT, CDR2 YNNKEL (reference sequence). J was trimmed by 0 bases and V by 2 bases; bases with no gene match: 11. The CDR3 consists of 18 residues. The CDR3 DNA reads as TGTGCCAGCAGCCAAAAGGGCCTAGGTAGCGGGAGCTCCTACGAGCAGTACTTC. Residues: CASSQKGLGSGSSYEQYF.

This chain joins TRBV12-3 or TRBV12-4 and TRBJ1-1; D not certain. The CDR3 is 13 amino acids. Trimming shortened V by 4 bases and J by 2 bases, and 8 bases separated the two germline ends. The CDR3 is CASSSRQNTEAFF. For the CDR3, the DNA is TGTGCCAGCAGTTCGAGGCAAAACACTGAAGCTTTCTTT.

This clonotype was observed a handful of times. The chain joins TRBV7-8 to TRBJ2-1; D not certain. The CDR3 loop spans 14 amino acids. V was cut by 5 bases and J by 0 bases, with 8 bases left in between. In germline, CDR1 is SGHVS, CDR2 FQNEAQ. The CDR3 sequence is CASSASSSYNEQFF. The CDR3 DNA follows: TGTGCCAGCAGCGCCTCAAGCTCCTACAATGAGCAGTTCTTC.

The chain joins TRBV20-1 to TRBJ1-6; possibly TRBD1 for D (5 bases). From germline, CDR1 is DFQATT and CDR2 SNEGSKA (reference sequence). V was clipped by 2 bases and J by 8 bases, with 10 bases between them. The CDR3 runs 13 residues. The CDR3 loop reads CSARTGRYSPLHF. CDR3 coding DNA: TGCAGTGCTAGAACGGGACGGTATTCACCCCTCCACTTT.

The chain links TRBV24-1 to TRBJ2-5; D not certain. CDR3 length equals 13 residues. Germline CDR1 is KGHDR and CDR2 is SFDVKD. V was cut by 0 bases and J by 3 bases, with 4 bases left in between. The CDR3 DNA reads TGTGCCACCAGTGATTTGTGGAAAGAGACCCAGTACTTC. It yields the protein CATSDLWKETQYF.

This sequence joins TRBV5-1 and TRBJ2-5; TRBD1 is a possible D gene (6 bases). The CDR3 is 15 residues long. Germline V gene data show CDR1 as SGHRS and CDR2 as YFSETQ. The ends were cut back, 2 bases at V and 1 base at J, with 12 bases in the middle. The CDR3 DNA reads TGCGCCAGCAGCTTACCACAGGGCCTCCAAGAGACCCAGTACTTC. Residues: CASSLPQGLQETQYF.

The chain carries TRBV7-9 and TRBJ2-5, with a possible D match to TRBD2 (7 bases). This CDR3 region has 16 residues. V lost 5 bases to trimming and J lost 11 bases, with 27 bases between them. Germline CDR1 reads SEHNR; CDR2 reads FQNEAQ (reference sequence). The DNA for the CDR3 is TGTGCCAGCAGCGTATCAGGGGCGGGAGAGAACAATGAGCAGTACTTC. This sequence encodes CASSVSGAGENNEQYF.

The chain joins TRBV5-1 to TRBJ2-1; D gene ambiguous. Germline lookup yields CDR1 SGHRS and CDR2 YFSETQ. V dropped 0 bases and J dropped 0 bases, with 7 bases sitting between them. The CDR3 runs to 15 residues. CDR3 nucleotides: TGCGCCAGCAGCTTGGTGTCTGACTCCTACAATGAGCAGTTCTTC. Protein sequence: CASSLVSDSYNEQFF.

This rearrangement joins TRBV5-8 to TRBJ2-1, with TRBD2 matching over 7 bases. Trimming removed 4 bases from V and 3 bases from J; junction bases left unmatched: 10. From germline, CDR1 is SGHTS and CDR2 YDEGEE. This CDR3 comprises 16 residues. CDR3 sequence reads: CASSRWGGSFYNEQFF. DNA for the CDR3: TGTGCCAGCAGCCGTTGGGGCGGGAGCTTCTACAATGAGCAGTTCTTC.

A few counts support this clonotype. This sequence joins TRBV7-9 and TRBJ2-7; D not resolved. CDR3 length equals 16 residues. Germline assignment: CDR1 SEHNR and CDR2 FQNEAQ (reference sequence). V was clipped by 0 bases and J by 0 bases, with 12 bases between them. The chain's CDR3 is CASSLAEAGHSYEQYF. The CDR3 bases are TGTGCCAGCAGCTTAGCAGAGGCAGGCCACTCCTACGAGCAGTACTTC.

DNA for the CDR3: TGCAGTGCTTTTAGCGGGGAGGGCTTCAATAGGGAGCAGTTCTTC. As protein: CSAFSGEGFNREQFF. The gene calls are TRBV20-1 and TRBJ2-1; 8 positions agree with TRBD2. The CDR3 loop spans 15 amino acids. With V trimmed by 5 bases and J by 10 bases, 16 bases remained unmatched. CDR1 and CDR2 from the germline V gene are DFQATT and SNEGSKA (reference sequence).

The chain recombines TRBV11-2 with TRBJ1-1; no clear D gene. The CDR3 contains 15 residues. Trimming took 0 bases from V and 1 from J, leaving 9 bases between them. Germline assignment: CDR1 SGHAT and CDR2 FQNNGV. The CDR3 sequence is CASSLDEGTNTEAFF. Written as DNA, the CDR3 is TGTGCCAGCAGCTTAGATGAGGGCACGAACACTGAAGCTTTCTTT.

A few counts support this clonotype. The V and J genes are TRBV7-3 and TRBJ2-1, with D hard to call. CDR3 size: 16 residues. The germline gives CDR1 SGHTA, CDR2 FQGTGA. V lost 0 bases, J lost 0 bases, and 9 bases lay in between. CDR3 coding DNA: TGTGCCAGCAGCTTAACGCGGCTTAGCTCCTACAATGAGCAGTTCTTC. Translating gives CASSLTRLSSYNEQFF. The variable domain in full, completed from reference TRBV7-3 and TRBJ2-1, reads GAGVSQTPSNKVTEKGKYVELRCDPISGHTALYWYRQSLGQGPEFLIYFQGTGAADDSGLPNDRFFAVRPEGSVSTLKIQRTERGDSAVYLCASSLTRLSSYNEQFFGPGTRLTVL.

This clonotype was picked up many times. The V call is TRBV6-1, the J call TRBJ2-5; D might be TRBD1 or TRBD2, each matching 5 bases. This CDR3 is built from 14 residues. V was clipped by 4 bases and J by 0 bases, with 9 bases between them. Germline V gene sequence: CDR1 MNHNS, CDR2 SASEGT. CDR3 residues: CASSAGANQETQYF. Written as DNA, the CDR3 is TGTGCCAGCAGTGCCGGGGCCAACCAAGAGACCCAGTACTTC.

In its sample, this clonotype was seen a few times. The J gene is TRBJ2-1, the V gene TRBV28, with D possibly TRBD1 on 5 matching bases. Germline CDR1 is MDHEN and CDR2 is SYDVKM. The CDR3 is 15 amino acids. V was pared by 3 bases and J by 4 bases, with 13 bases between. CDR3 in amino acids: CASSLGQKPYNEQFF. CDR3 in DNA: TGTGCCAGCAGTTTGGGGCAGAAACCATACAATGAGCAGTTCTTC.

The V call is TRBV6-2 or TRBV6-3, the J call TRBJ2-3, with D perhaps matching TRBD1 (5 bases). The CDR3 runs 15 residues. Per the germline V gene, CDR1 is MNHEY and CDR2 is SVGEGT. V was pared by 5 bases and J by 2 bases, with 14 bases between. The DNA for the CDR3 is TGTGCCAGCAGTACCAGGGCTTACGACACAGATACGCAGTATTTT. Translating it yields CASSTRAYDTDTQYF.

The V and J genes are TRBV12-3 or TRBV12-4 and TRBJ2-5, with unresolved D. This CDR3 is built from 17 residues. The V and J ends lost 4 bases and 4 bases respectively, with 22 bases between them. The CDR3 reads CASSSPIEAGLRETQYF. In nucleotides, the CDR3 is TGTGCCAGCAGTTCGCCGATTGAGGCCGGGTTGCGAGAGACCCAGTACTTC.

This clonotype was counted ten times or more. The chain employs TRBV29-1 and TRBJ2-7; D call uncertain. Trimming pared 4 bases from V and 4 bases from J, leaving 8 bases between. The CDR3 covers 11 residues. Germline values: CDR1 SQVTM, CDR2 ANQGSEA. The CDR3 region has the DNA TGCAGCGTTGGTTGGGGATACGAGCAGTACTTC. Its protein product is CSVGWGYEQYF.

This clonotype was observed a few times. The chain carries TRBV7-9 and TRBJ1-2; D uncertain. The CDR3 is made up of 13 amino acids. Germline lookup yields CDR1 SEHNR and CDR2 FQNEAQ (reference sequence). V was shortened by 5 bases and J by 7 bases, with 14 bases between the two germline ends. The CDR3 spells CASSRGTESGYTF. The CDR3 DNA reads TGTGCCAGCAGCCGCGGCACGGAATCTGGCTACACCTTC.

This sequence joins TRBV14 and TRBJ2-1; 8 bases align to TRBD2. CDR3 length equals 14 residues. V trimming: 3 bases; J trimming: 8 bases; junction bases outside the gene matches: 6. The germline gives CDR1 SGHDN, CDR2 FVKESK. Here the CDR3 reads CASSQGLVFHEQFF. CDR3 nucleotide sequence: TGTGCCAGCAGCCAGGGACTAGTCTTCCATGAGCAGTTCTTC.